The 18 T cell receptor beta chains in this list originate from one sample, sequenced in a study of CD8 T cells in Susac syndrome. cDNA came from approximately 0.5 to 1 ug RNA primed by random hexamers. MiXCR, applied by TCRdb to the immunoSEQ multiplex PCR reads, yields one record per CDR3 protein. The repertoire holds over 150,000 distinct CDR3 sequences, 95% to 97% seen once, with about 0.13% in the top ten. Material for sequencing was CD4+ T cells from PBMCs. The receptors stem from a human donor with Susac syndrome.

The J gene is TRBJ2-1, the V gene TRBV2, with 8 nucleotides matching TRBD2. J gave up 6 bases and V 9 bases, and 7 bases lay outside the gene matches. The V gene's germline CDR1 is SNHLY and CDR2 FYNNEI. This CDR3 has 13 residues. DNA for the CDR3: TGTGCCAGTCGACTAGCGTCTACCAATGAGCAGTTCTTC. As protein: CASRLASTNEQFF.

This rearrangement joins TRBV5-4 to TRBJ2-7, with D possibly TRBD2 on 5 matching bases. The CDR3 spans 14 residues. Germline V gives CDR1 SGHNT, CDR2 YYREEE (reference sequence). V was shortened by 1 base and J by 3 bases, with 11 bases between the two germline ends. The CDR3, as DNA: TGTGCCAGCAGCTTGTGGGAGTTCGGCTACGAGCAGTACTTC. Translating it yields CASSLWEFGYEQYF.

The chain joins TRBV12-3 or TRBV12-4 to TRBJ2-1, with 16 bases matching TRBD2. J was trimmed by 7 bases and V by 8 bases; bases with no gene match: 8. CDR3 length: 16 amino acids. CDR3 DNA: TGTGCCAGCCGAATGGGACTAGCGGGGGGGTGGAATGAGCAGTTCTTC. The encoded protein is CASRMGLAGGWNEQFF.

The V call is TRBV7-2, the J call TRBJ2-7; D not resolved. This CDR3 has 13 amino acids. Germline assignment: CDR1 SGHTA and CDR2 FQGNSA. V was cut by 0 bases and J by 7 bases, with 10 bases left in between. The CDR3 DNA reads as TGTGCCAGCAGCTTAGCGGTAGCTCGGGAGCAGTACTTC. As protein: CASSLAVAREQYF.

V and J are TRBV9 and TRBJ1-2; D is possibly TRBD1 (6 bases). The germline V gene encodes CDR1 SGDLS and CDR2 YYNGEE. Trimming removed 0 bases at V and 4 bases at J, with 13 bases between. This CDR3 is built from 15 residues. The CDR3 nucleotides are TGTGCCAGCAGCGTAGGTCAGGGGCAGGCCTATGGCTACACCTTC. Translating gives CASSVGQGQAYGYTF.

J is TRBJ1-2 and V is TRBV29-1; D is uncertain. The CDR3 sequence is 10 residues long. Germline V lookup: CDR1 SQVTM, CDR2 ANQGSEA. Trimming removed 3 bases at V and 7 bases at J, with 6 bases between. The CDR3 loop is CSVDDTGYTF. As DNA, the CDR3 is TGCAGCGTTGATGACACTGGCTACACCTTC.

The chain couples TRBV20-1 to TRBJ1-4; D unclear. This CDR3 spans 13 amino acids. Trimming stripped 6 bases from V and 0 bases from J, with 8 bases between. Germline loops: CDR1 DFQATT, CDR2 SNEGSKA (reference sequence). The CDR3 spells CSARLATNEKLFF. The CDR3 nucleotides are TGCAGTGCCCGACTGGCAACTAATGAAAAACTGTTTTTT.

The chain employs TRBV5-4 and TRBJ2-6; weak D call: TRBD2 (7 bases). Germline V gene lookup returns CDR1 SGHNT and CDR2 YYREEE (reference sequence). The length of the CDR3 is 16 residues. V dropped 6 bases and J dropped 1 base, with 14 bases sitting between them. In DNA, the CDR3 is TGTGCCAGCACCAAGGGGGGGGCATCTGGGGCCAACGTCCTGACTTTC. Encoded protein: CASTKGGASGANVLTF.

This clonotype was seen just once. The genes are TRBV12-3 or TRBV12-4 and TRBJ1-1; the D is unclear. The V and J ends lost 4 bases and 0 bases respectively, with 15 bases between them. This CDR3 spans 16 amino acids. CDR3 region: CASSSGPKLLNTEAFF. CDR3 DNA: TGTGCCAGCAGTTCGGGTCCCAAGCTTCTGAACACTGAAGCTTTCTTT.

J is TRBJ2-7 and V is TRBV5-6; D is tentatively TRBD1 or TRBD2 (7 bases each). The germline V and J ends were trimmed by 3 bases and 3 bases, with 16 bases remaining between them. Germline V gives CDR1 SGHDT, CDR2 YYEEEE. The CDR3 extends over 15 amino acids. CDR3 residues: CASSSTGEGFYEQYV. CDR3 in DNA: TGTGCCAGCAGCTCCACAGGGGAGGGCTTCTACGAGCAGTACGTC.

This chain connects TRBV29-1 to TRBJ2-5; the D gene is possibly TRBD1 (6 bases). The germline gives CDR1 SQVTM, CDR2 ANQGSEA. The CDR3 spans 14 residues. Trimming took 4 bases from V and 6 from J, leaving 18 bases between them. CDR3 amino acids: CSVVMAGVTKTQYF. DNA of the CDR3: TGCAGCGTTGTGATGGCAGGGGTTACAAAGACCCAGTACTTC.

The J gene is TRBJ1-2, the V gene TRBV20-1, with a weak D call TRBD1 (5 bases). The CDR3 spans 12 residues. With 5 bases removed from V and 4 bases from J, the gap between germline ends came to 11 bases. CDR1 DFQATT and CDR2 SNEGSKA come from the germline V gene (reference sequence). CDR3 nucleotides: TGCAGTGCTCAGACAGAGCCCTATGGCTACACCTTC. It specifies CSAQTEPYGYTF.

The chain is built from TRBV4-1 and TRBJ2-6; no clear D. This CDR3 contains 16 residues. CDR1 is MGHRA and CDR2 is YSYEKL in the germline V gene. V lost 3 bases and J lost 1, with 10 bases in between. The chain's CDR3 is CASSHPLRSGANVLTF. CDR3 coding DNA: TGCGCCAGCAGCCACCCTCTGCGGTCTGGGGCCAACGTCCTGACTTTC.

The chain has TRBV20-1 and TRBJ1-5; perhaps TRBD1 as D (6 bases). V dropped 5 bases and J dropped 3 bases, with 8 bases sitting between them. Germline V CDR1 and CDR2: DFQATT, SNEGSKA (reference sequence). This CDR3 has 12 residues. CDR3 nucleotide sequence: TGCAGTGCTGGACAGCCCAATCAGCCCCAGCATTTT. It specifies CSAGQPNQPQHF.

The gene calls are TRBV29-1 and TRBJ2-1; 13 bases align to TRBD2. With V trimmed by 2 bases and J by 13 bases, 5 bases remained unmatched. The CDR3 length is 13 residues. Germline V gene lookup returns CDR1 SQVTM and CDR2 ANQGSEA. The CDR3 DNA is TGCAGCGTTGAACGCCGACTAGCGGGAGGACAGTTCTTC. Its translation is CSVERRLAGGQFF.

The chain is built from TRBV3-1 and TRBJ2-7, with TRBD1 as a possible D gene (5 bases). This CDR3 region has 14 residues. Trimming removed 2 bases at V and 2 bases at J, with 10 bases between. Germline values: CDR1 LGHDT, CDR2 YNNKEL (reference sequence). The CDR3 region is CASSQLAGTYEQYF. CDR3 coding DNA: TGTGCCAGCAGCCAACTCGCAGGGACCTACGAGCAGTACTTC.

The chain couples TRBV24-1 to TRBJ2-1; 7 positions agree with TRBD1. This CDR3 has 15 residues. The V gene end was trimmed by 2 bases and the J gene end by 6 bases; junction bases not matched to a gene: 6. Per the germline V gene, CDR1 is KGHDR and CDR2 is SFDVKD. Written as DNA, the CDR3 is TGTGCCACCAGTGATTCTAGGACAGGAGGCAATGAGCAGTTCTTC. Translating gives CATSDSRTGGNEQFF.

This chain connects TRBV7-2 to TRBJ2-7; 13 nucleotides align to TRBD2. The V and J ends lost 5 bases and 3 bases, in that order; junction bases with no gene match: 7. CDR3 length: 16 residues. Germline V gene sequence: CDR1 SGHTA, CDR2 FQGNSA. CDR3 nucleotides: TGTGCCAGCAGCCCCGGACTAGCGGGAGTGAGCTACGAGCAGTACTTC. It encodes CASSPGLAGVSYEQYF.